The T cell receptor beta chain described here comes from a study of molecular identifiers for immune sequencing clone quantification. The CDR3 totals 13 residues. Germline V lookup: CDR1 MNHEY, CDR2 SMNVEV (reference sequence). One entry per CDR3 protein results from TCRdb running MiXCR on the PCR reads. The sample includes just under 650,000 distinct CDR3 sequences, 20% of them seen just once. Notes on this clonotype: Its target is unknown. A read error is possible here, since a much larger clone lies one base away.

Study outcomes and limitations: Beyond 20 RNA copies, clones held over 98% of effector molecules, compared with under 1% in naive cells. Amid one million naive cells, spiked Jurkat TCR RNA from one cell was reportedly still detectable.

Source material: naive CD8+ T cells from blood, with Jurkat cell RNA spiked in. The subset here: FACS-sorted CD8+CD4-CCR7+CD45RA+ naive T cells. The origin of this receptor is a human donor in good health. Some libraries in this study had Jurkat cell RNA spiked in. The V call is TRBV27, the J call TRBJ2-3, with D tentatively TRBD1 (5 bases). The DNA of the CDR3 is TGTGCCGGCAGTTTACAGGCTTCAGATACGCAGTATTTT. The encoded protein is CAGSLQASDTQYF.